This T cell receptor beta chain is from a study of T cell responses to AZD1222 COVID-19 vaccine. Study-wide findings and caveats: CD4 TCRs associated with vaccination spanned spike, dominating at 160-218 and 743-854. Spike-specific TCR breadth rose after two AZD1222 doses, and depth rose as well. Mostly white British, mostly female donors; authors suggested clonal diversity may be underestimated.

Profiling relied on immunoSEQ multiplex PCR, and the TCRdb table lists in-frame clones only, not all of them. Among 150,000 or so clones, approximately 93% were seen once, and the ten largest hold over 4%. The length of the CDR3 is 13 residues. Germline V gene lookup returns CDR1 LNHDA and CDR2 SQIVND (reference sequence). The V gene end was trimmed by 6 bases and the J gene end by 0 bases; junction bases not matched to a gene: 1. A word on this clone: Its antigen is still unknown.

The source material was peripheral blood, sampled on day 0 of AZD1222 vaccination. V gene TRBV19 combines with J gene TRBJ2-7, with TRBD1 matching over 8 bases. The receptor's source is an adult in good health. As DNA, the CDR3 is TGTGCCAGTAGCGGGACAGGCTCCTACGAGCAGTACTTC. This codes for CASSGTGSYEQYF.